The clone carrying this TCR beta chain was observed once. Its antigen is as yet unknown. This specimen comes from a study of post-analysis software for immune sequencing data. Turning to the study itself: Several disease courses (relapsing-remitting, secondary progressive and progressive-relapsing) of multiple sclerosis were included. General study points: F-measure co-clustering was strong for batch-matched samples. In multiple sclerosis, normalized Chao1 diversity was significantly below that of controls. Higher frequency in patients than in controls was seen for about five TRBV segments, with TRBV5-6, TRBV5-1 and TRBV20-1 among them.

This CDR3 has 14 amino acids. Germline loops: CDR1 SQVTM, CDR2 ANQGSEA. The V and J ends lost 7 bases and 10 bases, in that order; junction bases with no gene match: 16. Included in the TCR beta cDNA libraries were unique molecular identifiers. Input populations of 1 to 10 million T cells gave rise to roughly 0.5 million cDNA molecules. TCRdb called the PCR reads again in MiXCR, with one record for every CDR3 protein. The table lists hundreds of thousands of distinct CDR3 sequences, under 70% of them singletons. The receptor was isolated from a girl aged 5-17 years with multiple sclerosis. Material for sequencing was blood. The genes are TRBV29-1 and TRBJ1-1; 9 bases line up with TRBD1. CDR3 sequence (DNA): TGCAGCGGAGGTACAGGGGGCAACTCCCGGGGAGCTTTCTTT. Encoded protein: CSGGTGGNSRGAFF.